This is a list of T cell receptor beta chains from one sample in a study of blood T cell repertoires in COVID-19. The table came from immunoSEQ multiplex PCR; TCRdb's copy has only in-frame clones and leaves some out. The sample has about 21,000 clones; around four fifths are singletons. The sequenced sample was peripheral blood. Every receptor here comes from a human donor in a cohort sampled during active COVID-19. The CDR3 runs from the conserved cysteine through the conserved F or W.

>TRBV19
CASSMRRGRTDTQYF
>TRBV7-9
CASTLDRDTGELFF
>TRBV7-9
CASSFGTGKEKLFF
>TRBV2
CASSGTRNEQFF
>TRBV6-5
CASSPLTGAFYGYTF
>TRBV4-1
CASSQVGQATRGYTF
>TRBV2
CASTRETGVYEQYF
>TRBV7-8
CASSLGITELNTDTQYF
>TRBV7-8
CASSLGQGASTTSTDTQYF
>TRBV2
CASSSGYGYTF
>TRBV28
CASTEAGVGYGYTF
>TRBV7-6
CASSLIGAAYGYTF
>TRBV3-1/TRBV3-2
CASSQSGASAEQFF
>TRBV5-4
CASSFQLAETQYF
>TRBV9
CASSVAVGGRQETQYF
>TRBV4-2
CASSREGLAGGNFRDTQYF
>TRBV3-1/TRBV3-2
CASSPGQTKETQYF
>TRBV3-1/TRBV3-2
CASSTGYGYTF
>TRBV19
CASSQVTGVKDEQFF
>TRBV7-9
CASSPGQGADSNQPQHF
>TRBV4-2
CASSQPERERVEAFF
>TRBV9
CASSDSTQGQNYGYTF